These T cell receptor beta chains were read from a single sample in a study of blood T cell repertoires in COVID-19. Libraries were prepared by immunoSEQ multiplex PCR; TCRdb keeps only in-frame clonotypes and omits some of them. This repertoire shows over 50,000 clones, roughly nine tenths found once; its top ten account for around 7.3%. The sequencing input was peripheral blood. These receptors were obtained from a woman aged 60-70 years with active or convalescent COVID-19. Both conserved end residues are part of each CDR3. The order of the fields is V gene, clone size, D gene, J gene, CDR3 protein, CDR3 DNA. D genes are given only for firm matches. Clone size is stated in some rows and not others, as once, few, many or a class when expanded.

>TRBV7-9|-|TRBD1|TRBJ2-7
CASSFAGTGDREQYF
TGTGCCAGCAGTTTTGCCGGGACAGGGGATCGGGAGCAGTACTTC
>TRBV27|-|TRBD1|TRBJ2-1
CASSFRQGTPYNEQFF
TGTGCCAGCAGTTTCAGACAGGGTACCCCCTACAATGAGCAGTTCTTC
>TRBV11-3|-|-|TRBJ2-3
CASSSRGKTDTQYF
TGTGCCAGCAGCTCCAGGGGAAAAACAGATACGCAGTATTTT
>TRBV6-5|-|TRBD1|TRBJ1-6
CASSYLDRVNSPLHF
TGTGCCAGCAGTTACCTTGACAGGGTAAATTCACCCCTCCACTTT
>TRBV6-2/TRBV6-3|-|-|TRBJ2-5
CASSLADRRQETQYF
TGTGCCAGCAGTCTGGCCGACAGGAGACAAGAGACCCAGTACTTC
>TRBV9|-|TRBD2|TRBJ2-3
CASTPGLATDTQYF
TGTGCCAGCACCCCGGGACTAGCCACAGATACGCAGTATTTT
>TRBV5-5|few|-|TRBJ1-6
CASSLGGPRPSSYNSPLHF
TGTGCCAGCAGCTTGGGAGGGCCGCGACCGAGCTCCTATAATTCACCCCTCCACTTT
>TRBV5-4|-|TRBD1|TRBJ1-2
CASSRGQGGDGYTF
TGTGCCAGCAGCCGGGGACAGGGGGGCGATGGCTACACCTTC
>TRBV5-1|-|TRBD2|TRBJ2-7
CASSPEPTSGSKGYEQYF
TGCGCCAGCAGCCCCGAGCCGACTAGCGGGAGTAAGGGCTACGAGCAGTACTTC
>TRBV4-3|-|-|TRBJ2-2
CASSHEETGELFF
TGCGCCAGCAGCCACGAGGAGACCGGGGAGCTGTTTTTT
>TRBV2|-|-|TRBJ1-2
CASSETQGVYGYTF
TGTGCCAGCAGTGAGACCCAGGGTGTCTATGGCTACACCTTC
>TRBV6-5|-|-|TRBJ1-6
CASRFRLYNSPLHF
TGTGCCAGCAGATTCAGGCTGTATAATTCACCCCTCCACTTT
>TRBV14|-|TRBD1|TRBJ1-2
CASSQDNVGGRGYGYTF
TGTGCCAGCAGCCAAGATAACGTTGGGGGCAGGGGGTATGGCTACACCTTC
>TRBV6-1|-|TRBD1|TRBJ1-2
CASSLDRGYDGYTF
TGTGCCAGCAGTTTAGACAGGGGGTATGACGGCTACACCTTC
>TRBV5-1|-|TRBD1|TRBJ2-5
CASSLRAGTDQETQYF
TGCGCCAGCAGCTTAAGAGCCGGGACAGACCAAGAGACCCAGTACTTC
>TRBV15|-|TRBD1|TRBJ1-2
CATSRDTGQIDGYTF
TGTGCCACCAGCAGAGATACGGGACAGATCGATGGCTACACCTTC
>TRBV29-1|-|-|TRBJ2-5
CSVEQASETQYF
TGCAGCGTTGAACAGGCGTCAGAGACCCAGTACTTC
>TRBV24-1|-|TRBD1|TRBJ2-7
CATSDPGQGNYEQYF
TGTGCCACCAGTGACCCTGGACAGGGAAACTACGAGCAGTACTTC
>TRBV10-3|-|-|TRBJ1-6
CATAGTLNSPLHF
TGTGCCACGGCCGGGACTCTTAATTCACCCCTCCACTTT
>TRBV18|-|TRBD1|TRBJ1-5
CASSPDRGVQPQHF
TGTGCCAGCTCGCCGGACAGGGGGGTTCAGCCCCAGCATTTT
>TRBV2|once|TRBD1|TRBJ2-2
CASKLQGANTGELFF
TGTGCCAGCAAACTACAGGGGGCAAACACCGGGGAGCTGTTTTTT
>TRBV4-2|-|TRBD1|TRBJ2-7
CASSQGDRGGDEQYF
TGTGCCAGCAGCCAGGGGGACAGGGGAGGAGACGAGCAGTACTTC
>TRBV28|-|-|TRBJ1-5
CASSSRQEPQHF
TGTGCCAGCTCCTCGAGACAGGAACCCCAGCATTTT
>TRBV21-1|-|-|TRBJ2-7
CASSRDSDEQYF
TGTGCCAGCAGTAGGGACAGCGACGAGCAGTACTTC
>TRBV5-6|-|TRBD1|TRBJ1-4
CASSLIGDSREKLFF
TGTGCCAGCAGCTTGATTGGGGACAGCCGTGAAAAACTGTTTTTT
>TRBV9|-|TRBD2|TRBJ2-7
CASSVGASGLSSYEQYF
TGTGCCAGCAGCGTAGGGGCTAGCGGGCTGAGCTCCTACGAGCAGTACTTC
>TRBV7-2|-|-|TRBJ2-3
CASSLSAAGDTQYF
TGTGCCAGCAGCTTAAGCGCCGCGGGTGATACGCAGTATTTT
>TRBV6-5|-|TRBD2|TRBJ2-7
CASSSAGGPYEQYF
TGTGCCAGCTCCTCAGCGGGAGGGCCTTACGAGCAGTACTTC
>TRBV28|-|TRBD1|TRBJ1-5
CASLRDRVNQPQHF
TGTGCCAGCCTCCGGGACAGGGTCAATCAGCCCCAGCATTTT
>TRBV30|-|TRBD2|TRBJ2-1
CAWSNLAGVEQFF
TGTGCCTGGAGTAACCTAGCGGGAGTTGAGCAGTTCTTC
>TRBV7-8|few|-|TRBJ2-2
CASSLSRPDTGELFF
TGTGCCAGCAGCTTAAGCAGGCCGGACACCGGGGAGCTGTTTTTT